A single sample is the source of the 27 T cell receptor beta chains below, sequenced in a study of blood T cell repertoires in COVID-19. Sequencing used immunoSEQ multiplex PCR; TCRdb keeps in-frame clones, though not all of them. The table lists 200,000 to 250,000 clones, roughly 84% of them singletons. Sequenced sample: peripheral blood. These receptors were obtained from a middle-aged woman with active or convalescent COVID-19.

The CDR3 protein is CASSLPSGASTGELFF. The CDR3 nucleotides read TGTGCCAGCAGCCTACCTAGCGGGGCCTCTACCGGGGAGCTGTTTTTT. The chain combines TRBV14 with TRBJ2-2; the match to TRBD2 covers 9 bases. CDR1 and CDR2 from the germline V gene are SGHDN and FVKESK. Trimming cost V 4 bases and J 5 bases; bases outside gene matches: 8. The CDR3 has 16 residues.

CDR3 residues: CASSTRTVRKDSPLHF. The CDR3 DNA follows: TGTGCCAGCAGCACCCGGACAGTCCGAAAAGATTCACCCCTCCACTTT. The chain couples TRBV11-2 to TRBJ1-6; maybe TRBD1 (6 bases). The V gene lost 5 bases and the J gene lost 8 bases, with 19 bases spanning the gap. Germline lookup yields CDR1 SGHAT and CDR2 FQNNGV. The CDR3 extends over 16 amino acids.

This chain uses TRBV24-1 with TRBJ1-2; TRBD1 might be the D (6 bases). CDR3 length equals 12 residues. CDR1 and CDR2 from the germline V gene are KGHDR and SFDVKD. Between the trimmed V and J ends, which lost 4 bases and 5 bases, there was a span of 7 bases. The CDR3, as DNA: TGTGCCACCAGTGACAGGGGTTATGGCTACACCTTC. Its protein is CATSDRGYGYTF.

This chain links TRBV4-1 with TRBJ1-1; tentatively, D is TRBD1 (6 bases). Trimming left V 0 bases short and J 4 bases short, with 12 bases between. The CDR3 runs to 15 residues. Germline assignment: CDR1 MGHRA and CDR2 YSYEKL. The CDR3 nucleotides read TGCGCCAGCAGCCAAGAAGCGGGGGGCTCCACTGAAGCTTTCTTT. Translated: CASSQEAGGSTEAFF.

This clone was recorded only once. The rearrangement joins TRBV9 to TRBJ1-1; maybe TRBD1 (5 bases). CDR1 is SGDLS, CDR2 YYNGEE, per germline. V dropped 4 bases and J dropped 0 bases, with 10 bases sitting between them. The CDR3 covers 14 residues. CDR3 DNA: TGTGCCAGCAGCCCCGTGGGGCTGAACACTGAAGCTTTCTTT. It encodes CASSPVGLNTEAFF.

CDR3 DNA sequence: TGTGCCAGCAGCGGACGGACAGAAGCTTTCTTT. Protein: CASSGRTEAFF. The V call is TRBV3-1 (or the pseudogene TRBV3-2), the J call TRBJ1-1; D perhaps matches TRBD1 (5 bases). Trimming removed 5 bases at V and 8 bases at J, with 9 bases between. Germline V CDR1 and CDR2: LGHDT, YNNKEL (reference sequence). The CDR3 has 11 residues.

Written as DNA, the CDR3 is TGTGCCAGTAGTATAAGGACAGACAATCAGCCCCAGCATTTT. Protein product: CASSIRTDNQPQHF. The gene calls are TRBV19 and TRBJ1-5; maybe TRBD1 (6 bases). Germline loops: CDR1 LNHDA, CDR2 SQIVND (reference sequence). The V end was cut by 2 bases, the J end by 3 bases, with 8 bases between. The CDR3 is 14 amino acids.

This chain joins TRBV6-1 and TRBJ1-2, with D perhaps TRBD1 (6 bases). The germline V gene has CDR1 MNHNS and CDR2 SASEGT. The CDR3 contains 15 residues. Trimming shortened V by 2 bases and J by 7 bases, and 17 bases separated the two germline ends. DNA of the CDR3: TGTGCCAGCAGTGAAAACTCCGTTAGAGGGGGTGGCTACACCTTC. Translated, it gives CASSENSVRGGGYTF.

The gene calls are TRBV20-1 and TRBJ2-3; 12 bases fit TRBD2. V shed 3 bases, J shed 4 bases, and the junction held 2 bases outside the gene matches. This CDR3 is 14 amino acids long. The germline CDR1 and CDR2 sequences are DFQATT and SNEGSKA (reference sequence). The CDR3 loop reads CSASSSGGADTQYF. The CDR3, as DNA: TGCAGTGCTAGTTCTAGCGGGGGGGCAGATACGCAGTATTTT.

CDR3 region: CASTRPGDTQYF. The CDR3 coding sequence is TGTGCCAGCACCCGACCAGGGGATACGCAGTATTTT. The chain links TRBV5-6 to TRBJ2-3; a possible D gene is TRBD1 (5 bases). The CDR3 totals 12 residues. The V end lost 6 bases, the J end lost 6 bases, and 11 bases lay between the germline ends. The germline CDR1 and CDR2 sequences are SGHDT and YYEEEE.

V is TRBV7-3 and J is TRBJ1-1; D remains unclear. The CDR3 consists of 15 residues. The germline V and J ends were trimmed by 0 bases and 2 bases, with 10 bases remaining between them. CDR1 SGHTA and CDR2 FQGTGA come from the germline V gene. The CDR3 here is CASSLTRGSNTEAFF. The CDR3 DNA sequence: TGTGCCAGCAGCTTAACCCGGGGATCTAACACTGAAGCTTTCTTT.

This clone occurred a few times. This rearrangement joins TRBV5-1 to TRBJ1-2; TRBD1 agrees at 8 bases. CDR3 size: 14 residues. From germline, CDR1 is SGHRS and CDR2 YFSETQ. With V trimmed by 5 bases and J by 8 bases, 11 bases remained unmatched. In nucleotides, the CDR3 is TGCGCCAGCAGACTGGACAGGGATTCGAAAGGCTACACCTTC. Protein product: CASRLDRDSKGYTF.

The chain recombines TRBV28 with TRBJ1-1; a weak D match, TRBD1 (5 bases). The V end was cut by 3 bases, the J end by 0 bases, with 8 bases between. The CDR3 extends over 14 amino acids. Germline CDR1 is MDHEN and CDR2 is SYDVKM. CDR3: CASSFGGVNTEAFF. The CDR3 DNA is TGTGCCAGCAGTTTCGGGGGGGTGAACACTGAAGCTTTCTTT.

The gene calls are TRBV24-1 and TRBJ1-1; D is undetermined. Germline V gene sequence: CDR1 KGHDR, CDR2 SFDVKD. Trimming stripped 7 bases from V and 1 base from J, with 9 bases between. CDR3 length: 13 residues. The CDR3 DNA sequence: TGTGCCACCAGCAGAACAGCGAACACTGAAGCTTTCTTT. Residues: CATSRTANTEAFF.

V usage is TRBV6-5 and J usage is TRBJ1-1; D is possibly TRBD1 (6 bases). This CDR3 has 13 residues. Trimming took off 8 bases at V and 0 bases at J, with 10 bases between the two ends. Germline CDR1 MNHEY, CDR2 SVGAGI. The CDR3 DNA is TGTGCCAGCGGGGACATTATGAACACTGAAGCTTTCTTT. Translated, it gives CASGDIMNTEAFF.

The chain carries TRBV6-5 and TRBJ2-3; D perhaps matches TRBD1 (7 bases). CDR1 and CDR2 from the germline V gene are MNHEY and SVGAGI. V was clipped by 6 bases and J by 3 bases, with 13 bases between them. This CDR3 spans 14 amino acids. In DNA form, the CDR3 reads TGTGCCAGCAGGAGGGGGCGGGGAACAGATACGCAGTATTTT. Amino acids: CASRRGRGTDTQYF.

For the CDR3, the DNA is TGTGCCAGCAGTTGGGGACAGGCGACCGGCTATAGAGGCTACACCTTC. Protein: CASSWGQATGYRGYTF. The V and J genes are TRBV27 and TRBJ1-2; TRBD1 aligns across 8 bases. Germline CDR1 is MNHEY and CDR2 is SMNVEV (reference sequence). Trimming removed 4 bases from V and 8 bases from J; junction bases left unmatched: 15. CDR3 length equals 16 residues.

The rearrangement uses TRBV28 and TRBJ1-2; D gene uncertain. The CDR3 covers 13 residues. With 5 bases removed from V and 4 bases from J, the gap between germline ends came to 11 bases. In germline, CDR1 is MDHEN, CDR2 SYDVKM. The CDR3 is CASSNLLGYGYTF. The CDR3 DNA follows: TGTGCCAGCAGTAACCTCCTAGGCTATGGCTACACCTTC.

The V and J genes are TRBV6-5 and TRBJ1-6, with TRBD1 matching over 10 bases. Germline V gene sequence: CDR1 MNHEY, CDR2 SVGAGI. V was clipped by 7 bases and J by 7 bases; unmatched bases: 7. The CDR3 is 15 amino acids. The CDR3 spells CASTLTGGLNSPLHF. CDR3 nucleotides: TGTGCCAGCACCCTGACAGGGGGCCTCAATTCACCCCTCCACTTT.

CDR3 sequence (DNA): TGTGCCACCAGCAGAGATGGTAGGGGTGAAGCTTTCTTT. Translating gives CATSRDGRGEAFF. The chain recombines TRBV15 with TRBJ1-1; perhaps TRBD1 as D (5 bases). The V end lost 0 bases, the J end lost 7 bases, and 9 bases lay between the germline ends. The CDR3 totals 13 residues. Germline V gene lookup returns CDR1 LNHNV and CDR2 YYDKDF (reference sequence).

This chain uses TRBV11-1 with TRBJ2-2, with D maybe TRBD2 (6 bases). This CDR3 is 16 amino acids long. From germline, CDR1 is SGHAT and CDR2 FQDESV (reference sequence). Trimming pared 3 bases from V and 6 bases from J, leaving 17 bases between. The CDR3 sequence: CASSFMLAKRAGELFF. The CDR3 DNA reads TGTGCCAGCAGCTTCATGCTAGCGAAGAGGGCCGGGGAGCTGTTTTTT.

DNA for the CDR3: TGTGCCAGCACCATAGGGGACACTGAAGCTTTCTTT. Amino acids: CASTIGDTEAFF. The chain joins TRBV2 to TRBJ1-1; possibly TRBD1 for D (5 bases). Germline values: CDR1 SNHLY, CDR2 FYNNEI. The CDR3 runs to 12 residues. V dropped 7 bases and J dropped 3 bases, with 9 bases sitting between them.

V and J are TRBV27 and TRBJ2-7; 7 nucleotides match TRBD2. This CDR3 comprises 15 residues. With V trimmed by 5 bases and J by 1 base, 8 bases remained unmatched. The germline CDR1 and CDR2 sequences are MNHEY and SMNVEV (reference sequence). The CDR3 sequence: CASSLGSGASYEQYV. CDR3 coding DNA: TGTGCCAGCAGTCTGGGAAGCGGGGCGTCCTACGAGCAGTACGTC.

The rearrangement joins TRBV30 to TRBJ1-5; no definite D call. V lost 2 bases, J lost 3 bases, and 5 bases lay in between. Germline V gene sequence: CDR1 GTSNPN, CDR2 SVGIG (reference sequence). This CDR3 has 12 residues. The chain's CDR3 is CAWSSFNQPQHF. As DNA, the CDR3 is TGTGCCTGGAGTTCCTTCAATCAGCCCCAGCATTTT.

This clone was seen just once. The CDR3 region is CASSLGQGVRQSEAFF. The DNA for the CDR3 is TGCGCCAGCAGCTTGGGTCAGGGGGTACGTCAGAGTGAAGCTTTCTTT. The V call is TRBV5-1, the J call TRBJ1-1, with 7 bases identical to TRBD1. The CDR3 loop spans 16 amino acids. Germline lookup yields CDR1 SGHRS and CDR2 YFSETQ. J was trimmed by 7 bases and V by 0 bases; bases with no gene match: 12. Full variable domain (rest looked up from reference TRBV5-1 and TRBJ1-1): KAGVTQTPRYLIKTRGQQVTLSCSPISGHRSVSWYQQTPGQGLQFLFEYFSETQRNKGNFPGRFSGRQFSNSRSEMNVSTLELGDSALYLCASSLGQGVRQSEAFFGQGTRLTVV.

CDR3 sequence: CASSRTFQTYEQYF. CDR3 coding DNA: TGTGCCAGCAGCCGGACTTTTCAAACCTACGAGCAGTACTTC. The chain uses TRBV11-2 and TRBJ2-7; tentatively, D is TRBD2 (5 bases). V gave up 5 bases and J gave up 2 bases, with 13 bases separating them. The germline CDR1 and CDR2 sequences are SGHAT and FQNNGV. This CDR3 comprises 14 residues.

The chain recombines TRBV10-2 with TRBJ2-2, with TRBD1 matching over 11 bases. The germline gives CDR1 WSHSY, CDR2 SAAADI. V dropped 7 bases and J dropped 4; count of bases not matched to a gene: 5. There are 15 residues in the CDR3. The CDR3 DNA follows: TGCGCCAGCATTAATGGACAGGGGGCCACCGGGGAGCTGTTTTTT. This sequence encodes CASINGQGATGELFF.